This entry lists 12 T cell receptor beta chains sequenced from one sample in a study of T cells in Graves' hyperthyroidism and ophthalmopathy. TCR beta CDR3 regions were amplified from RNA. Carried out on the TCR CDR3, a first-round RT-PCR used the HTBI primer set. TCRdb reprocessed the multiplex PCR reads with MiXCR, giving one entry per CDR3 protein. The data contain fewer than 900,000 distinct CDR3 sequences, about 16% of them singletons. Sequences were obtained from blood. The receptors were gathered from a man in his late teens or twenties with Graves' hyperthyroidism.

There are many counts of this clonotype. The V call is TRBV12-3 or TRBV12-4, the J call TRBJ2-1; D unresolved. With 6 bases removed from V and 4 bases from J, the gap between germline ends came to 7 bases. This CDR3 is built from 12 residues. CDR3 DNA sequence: TGTGCCAGCAGCGATACATACAATGAGCAGTTCTTC. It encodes CASSDTYNEQFF.

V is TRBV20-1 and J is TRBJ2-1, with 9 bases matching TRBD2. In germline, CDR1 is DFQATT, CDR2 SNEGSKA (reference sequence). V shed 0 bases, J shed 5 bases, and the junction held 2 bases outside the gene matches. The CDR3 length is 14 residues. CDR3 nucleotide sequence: TGCAGTGCTAGAGATAGCGGGAGAAACAATGAGCAGTTCTTC. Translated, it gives CSARDSGRNNEQFF.

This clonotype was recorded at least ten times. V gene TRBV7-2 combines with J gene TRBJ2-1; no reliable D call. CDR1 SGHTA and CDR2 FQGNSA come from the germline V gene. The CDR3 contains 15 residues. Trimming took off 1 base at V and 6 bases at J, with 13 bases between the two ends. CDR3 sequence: CASSLEVVGSNEQFF. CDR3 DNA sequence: TGTGCCAGCAGCTTAGAGGTAGTTGGAAGCAATGAGCAGTTCTTC.

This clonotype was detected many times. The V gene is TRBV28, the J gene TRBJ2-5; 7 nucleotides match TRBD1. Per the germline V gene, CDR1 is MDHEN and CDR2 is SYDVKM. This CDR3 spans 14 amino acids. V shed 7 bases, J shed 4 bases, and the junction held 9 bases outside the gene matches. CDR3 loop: CASKLQGEGETQYF. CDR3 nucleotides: TGTGCCAGCAAACTCCAGGGGGAAGGAGAGACCCAGTACTTC.

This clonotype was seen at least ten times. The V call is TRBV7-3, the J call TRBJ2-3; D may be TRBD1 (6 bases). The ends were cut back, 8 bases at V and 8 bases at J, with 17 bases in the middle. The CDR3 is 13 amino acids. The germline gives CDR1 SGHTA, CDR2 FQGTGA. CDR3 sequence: CASSTTRDTTQYF. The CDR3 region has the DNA TGTGCCAGCTCCACAACCCGGGACACTACGCAGTATTTT. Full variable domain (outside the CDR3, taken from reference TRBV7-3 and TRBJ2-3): GAGVSQTPSNKVTEKGKYVELRCDPISGHTALYWYRQSLGQGPEFLIYFQGTGAADDSGLPNDRFFAVRPEGSVSTLKIQRTERGDSAVYLCASSTTRDTTQYFGPGTRLTVL.

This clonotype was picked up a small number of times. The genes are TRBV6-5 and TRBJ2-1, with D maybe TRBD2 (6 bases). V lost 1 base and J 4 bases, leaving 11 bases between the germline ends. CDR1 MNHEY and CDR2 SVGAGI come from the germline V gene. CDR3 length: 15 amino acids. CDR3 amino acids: CASSYYGGKYNEQFF. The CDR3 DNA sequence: TGTGCCAGCAGTTACTATGGCGGGAAGTACAATGAGCAGTTCTTC.

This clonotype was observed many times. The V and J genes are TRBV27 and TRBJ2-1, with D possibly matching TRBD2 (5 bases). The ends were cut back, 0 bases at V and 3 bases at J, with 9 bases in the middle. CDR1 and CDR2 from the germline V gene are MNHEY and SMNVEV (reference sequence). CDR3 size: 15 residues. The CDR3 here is CASSLSASSYNEQFF. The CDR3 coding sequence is TGTGCCAGCAGTTTATCGGCTAGCAGCTACAATGAGCAGTTCTTC.

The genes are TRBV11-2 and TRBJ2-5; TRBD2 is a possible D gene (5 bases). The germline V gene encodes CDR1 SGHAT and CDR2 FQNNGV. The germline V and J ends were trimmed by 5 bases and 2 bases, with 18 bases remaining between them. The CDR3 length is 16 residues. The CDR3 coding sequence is TGTGCCAGCAGCCCCTCCCGGGGAGCTGGTCAAGAGACCCAGTACTTC. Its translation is CASSPSRGAGQETQYF. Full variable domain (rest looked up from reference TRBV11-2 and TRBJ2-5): EAGVAQSPRYKIIEKRQSVAFWCNPISGHATLYWYQQILGQGPKLLIQFQNNGVVDDSQLPKDRFSAERLKGVDSTLKIQPAKLEDSAVYLCASSPSRGAGQETQYFGPGTRLLVL.

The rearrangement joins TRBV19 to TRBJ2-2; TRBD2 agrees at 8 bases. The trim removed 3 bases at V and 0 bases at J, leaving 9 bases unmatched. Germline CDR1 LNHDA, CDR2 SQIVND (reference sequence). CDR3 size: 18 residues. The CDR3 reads CASSITGLGPTNTGELFF. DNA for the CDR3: TGTGCCAGTAGTATTACGGGACTAGGCCCCACGAACACCGGGGAGCTGTTTTTT.

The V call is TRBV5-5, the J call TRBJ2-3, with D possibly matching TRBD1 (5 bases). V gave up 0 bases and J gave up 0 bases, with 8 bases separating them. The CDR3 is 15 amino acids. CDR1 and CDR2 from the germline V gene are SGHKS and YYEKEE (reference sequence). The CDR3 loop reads CASSLGQSSTDTQYF. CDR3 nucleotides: TGTGCCAGCAGCTTGGGACAGTCTAGCACAGATACGCAGTATTTT.

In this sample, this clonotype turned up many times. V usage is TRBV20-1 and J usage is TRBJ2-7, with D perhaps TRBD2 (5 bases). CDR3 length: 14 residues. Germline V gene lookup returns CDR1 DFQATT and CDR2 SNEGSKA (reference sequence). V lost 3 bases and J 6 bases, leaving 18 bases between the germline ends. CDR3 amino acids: CSARLGLRGLEQYF. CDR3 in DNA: TGCAGTGCTAGGCTAGGGCTCCGCGGGCTCGAGCAGTACTTC.

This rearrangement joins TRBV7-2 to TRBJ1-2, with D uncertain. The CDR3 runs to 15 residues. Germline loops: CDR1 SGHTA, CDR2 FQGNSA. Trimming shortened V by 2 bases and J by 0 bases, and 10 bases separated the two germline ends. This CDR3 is CASSLTGSTNYGYTF. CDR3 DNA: TGTGCCAGCAGCTTAACGGGCAGCACTAACTATGGCTACACCTTC. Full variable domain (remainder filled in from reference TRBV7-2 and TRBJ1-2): GAGVSQSPSNKVTEKGKDVELRCDPISGHTALYWYRQSLGQGLEFLIYFQGNSAPDKSGLPSDRFSAERTGGSVSTLTIQRTQQEDSAVYLCASSLTGSTNYGYTFGSGTRLTVV.